These 3 T cell receptor beta chains came from one sample sequenced in a study of metastatic and nonmetastatic thyroid tumors. Every patient was untreated before thyroid surgery. TCRdb re-clonotyped the PCR reads through MiXCR. Here the sample spans more than 30,000 clones, approximately 19% being singletons. The source material was blood. Receptor source: a female donor with papillary thyroid cancer or a benign thyroid nodule (not recorded which). Some clones in this sample may be carry-over from other donors' samples.

The chain couples TRBV2 to TRBJ1-3, with no clear D. In germline, CDR1 is SNHLY, CDR2 FYNNEI. V lost 6 bases to trimming and J lost 0 bases, with 9 bases between them. The CDR3 extends over 14 amino acids. The CDR3 reads CASSYTDSGNTIYF. As DNA, the CDR3 is TGTGCCAGCAGCTACACAGACTCTGGAAACACCATATATTTT.

This clone has a single count. This sequence joins TRBV19 and TRBJ1-2, with D perhaps TRBD1 (5 bases). This CDR3 has 16 residues. V lost 6 bases and J lost 5, with 22 bases in between. CDR1 and CDR2 (germline): LNHDA, SQIVND (reference sequence). CDR3 nucleotides: TGTGCCAGTAGCCCCGACAGACCCTCCCTGATTTATGGCTACACCTTC. Translation: CASSPDRPSLIYGYTF.

The rearrangement uses TRBV6-1 and TRBJ1-2; tentatively, D is TRBD1 (5 bases). Germline assignment: CDR1 MNHNS and CDR2 SASEGT. There are 13 residues in the CDR3. V was shortened by 8 bases and J by 0 bases, with 10 bases between the two germline ends. CDR3 in amino acids: CASGRGPNYGYTF. The CDR3, as DNA: TGTGCCAGCGGGCGGGGACCTAACTATGGCTACACCTTC.